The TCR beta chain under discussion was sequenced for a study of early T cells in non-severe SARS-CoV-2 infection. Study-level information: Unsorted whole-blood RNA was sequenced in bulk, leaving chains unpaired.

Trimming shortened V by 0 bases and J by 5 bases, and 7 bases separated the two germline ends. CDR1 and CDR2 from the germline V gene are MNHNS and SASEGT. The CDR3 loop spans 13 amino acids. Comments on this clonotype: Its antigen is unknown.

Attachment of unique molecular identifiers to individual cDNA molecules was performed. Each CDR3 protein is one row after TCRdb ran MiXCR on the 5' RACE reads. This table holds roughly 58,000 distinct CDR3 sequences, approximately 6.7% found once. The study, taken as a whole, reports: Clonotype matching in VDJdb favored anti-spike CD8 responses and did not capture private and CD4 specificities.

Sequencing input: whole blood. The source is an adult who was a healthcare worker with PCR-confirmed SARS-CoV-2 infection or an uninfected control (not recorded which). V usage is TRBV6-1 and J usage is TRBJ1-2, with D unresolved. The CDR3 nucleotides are TGTGCCAGCAGTGAAGCCCAGACTTATGGCTACACCTTC. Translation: CASSEAQTYGYTF.